This is a list of T cell receptor beta chains from one sample in a study of blood T cell repertoires in COVID-19. Method: immunoSEQ multiplex PCR; TCRdb's copy keeps in-frame clones and lacks some. This sample yields 55,000 to 70,000 clones, of which roughly nine tenths are seen a single time; around 3.5% belongs to the top ten. The specimen was peripheral blood. Source of these receptors: a woman aged 45-59 years with COVID-19, enrolled during active disease. Both conserved end residues are part of each CDR3. The order of the fields is D gene, clone size, V gene, J gene, CDR3 protein, CDR3 DNA. D genes are given only for firm matches. The size field is filled for only some rows; it gives once, few, many or a size class.

>TRBD1|.|TRBV6-5|TRBJ2-5
CASSYSTGTGETQYF
TGTGCCAGCAGTTACTCGACCGGGACAGGGGAGACCCAGTACTTC
>.|.|TRBV30|TRBJ1-3
CAWSVSVSGNTIYF
TGTGCCTGGAGTGTATCGGTCTCTGGAAACACCATATATTTT
>.|once|TRBV14|TRBJ2-3
CASSRGVDTDTQYF
TGTGCCAGCAGCCGCGGGGTAGACACAGATACGCAGTATTTT
>TRBD1|.|TRBV2|TRBJ2-7
CASSKQGASYEQYF
TGTGCCAGCTCTAAACAGGGGGCCTCCTACGAGCAGTACTTC
>.|once|TRBV13|TRBJ2-7
CASHGWVEPKREQYF
TGTGCCAGCCATGGATGGGTGGAGCCTAAACGCGAGCAGTACTTC
>.|.|TRBV5-4|TRBJ2-3
CASSTWLADTQYF
TGTGCCAGCAGCACCTGGCTAGCAGATACGCAGTATTTT
>.|once|TRBV6-5|TRBJ2-1
CASSISGYNEQFF
TGTGCCAGCAGCATCAGCGGTTACAATGAGCAGTTCTTC
>.|.|TRBV28|TRBJ1-3
CATSRQGNTIYF
TGTGCCACCTCAAGACAGGGAAACACCATATATTTT
>TRBD2|once|TRBV2|TRBJ2-3
CASSEWVTSGGFRKRTDTQYF
TGTGCCAGCAGTGAATGGGTGACTAGCGGGGGATTTAGAAAACGCACAGATACGCAGTATTTT
>.|.|TRBV7-9|TRBJ2-7
CASSSHRLPYEQYF
TGTGCCAGCAGCTCCCACAGGTTGCCTTACGAGCAGTACTTC
>.|.|TRBV7-9|TRBJ2-5
CASSSRSQETQYF
TGTGCCAGCAGCTCGAGAAGCCAAGAGACCCAGTACTTC
>TRBD1|.|TRBV5-1|TRBJ2-7
CASSLVMGRGRPYEQYF
TGCGCCAGCAGCTTGGTTATGGGCAGGGGGCGACCCTACGAGCAGTACTTC
>TRBD1|.|TRBV7-8|TRBJ1-3
CASRRDRERARSGNTIYF
TGTGCCAGCAGAAGGGACAGGGAGAGGGCCCGCTCTGGAAACACCATATATTTT
>TRBD1|.|TRBV28|TRBJ1-5
CASSSTQTGEYQPQHF
TGTGCCAGCAGTTCAACCCAGACAGGGGAGTATCAGCCCCAGCATTTT
>.|.|TRBV28|TRBJ2-2
CASFSLANTGELFF
TGTGCCAGCTTCTCCCTTGCGAACACCGGGGAGCTGTTTTTT
>TRBD2|.|TRBV5-5|TRBJ2-7
CASSQGLVSEQYF
TGTGCCAGCAGCCAGGGACTAGTTTCCGAGCAGTACTTC
>TRBD2|.|TRBV19|TRBJ2-3
CASSGESGRAGHPSTDTQYF
TGTGCCAGCAGTGGTGAGAGCGGGAGGGCCGGGCATCCCAGCACAGATACGCAGTATTTT
>.|.|TRBV28|TRBJ2-3
CASSPMGGGDTQYF
TGTGCCAGCAGTCCCATGGGCGGAGGAGATACGCAGTATTTT